Detailed here is one T cell receptor (beta chain). The sample belongs to a study of blood T cell repertoires in COVID-19. Study at large: PBMCs, B-cell-depleted T cells, or T cells provided the cDNA or gDNA that made up the material.

Under the authors' procedure: For nucleated cells, counts were estimated from reference gene primer amplification. Method: immunoSEQ multiplex PCR; TCRdb's copy keeps in-frame clones and lacks some. V, J and clone size are taken as reported in that table, and D and trimming were inferred from the DNA itself. The data contain 95,000 to 150,000 clones, around 77% of them singletons. This CDR3 comprises 16 residues. CDR1 LGHNA and CDR2 YSLEER come from the germline V gene. V lost 0 bases and J lost 4; bases outside the gene matches: 9. The chain couples TRBV4-3 to TRBJ2-7, with 7 bases fitting TRBD2. Sequencing input: peripheral blood. The sequence derives from a man in his fifties or sixties with active or convalescent COVID-19. CDR3 loop: CASSQDNLADLYEQYF. CDR3 DNA: TGCGCCAGCAGCCAAGATAACCTAGCGGATCTTTACGAGCAGTACTTC.